This entry features one T cell receptor (beta chain) sequence. The target antigen is unknown. Documented time point: pre-treatment sample, taken before nivolumab and TIL therapy. This was the immunoSEQ v3 assay. This table comes from immunoSEQ multiplex PCR, and its TCRdb copy is limited to in-frame clones, with some not included. The sample has 12,000 or so clones; more than 75% are singletons. The germline gives CDR1 LNHDA, CDR2 SQIVND (reference sequence). J gave up 0 bases and V 2 bases, and 10 bases lay outside the gene matches. This CDR3 spans 17 amino acids. This record belongs to a study of TIL therapy for anti-PD-1-resistant metastatic lung cancer. The study's findings and limits: Treatment-naive, never-smoker and oncogene-addicted patients were overrepresented in this highly selected cohort. The baseline peripheral repertoire was partially replaced by infused TIL clonotypes that later decayed.

The chain joins TRBV19 to TRBJ2-7, with 7 bases lining up with TRBD2. This sample comprised blood, obtained at baseline. The TCR originated in a person between 25 and 80 years old with non-small cell lung cancer. This chain's CDR3 is CASSISVARGFSYEQYF. CDR3 DNA: TGTGCCAGTAGTATATCCGTAGCGCGGGGGTTCTCCTACGAGCAGTACTTC.